Listed here are 22 T cell receptor beta chains from one sample, sequenced in a study of cytomegalovirus exposure and HLA in healthy donors. Primers for the PCR totalled 60 Vbeta and 13 Jbeta. TCRdb's copy holds only in-frame clones and misses some; the assay was immunoSEQ multiplex PCR. The table counts 55,000 to 85,000 clones; around 3.8% lies in the top ten. Input material: PBMCs. These TCRs come from a female donor in good health and CMV-seropositive.

This chain links TRBV4-3 with TRBJ1-2, with D tentatively TRBD1 (5 bases). The CDR3 has 16 residues. V lost 0 bases to trimming and J lost 7 bases, with 18 bases between them. Germline lookup yields CDR1 LGHNA and CDR2 YSLEER. CDR3 loop: CASSQEGVWAGSGYTF. The CDR3 DNA reads TGCGCCAGCAGCCAAGAAGGGGTTTGGGCAGGGTCTGGCTACACCTTC.

The CDR3 sequence: CASSLSGGTGELFF. For the CDR3, the DNA is TGTGCCAGCAGCTTAAGCGGGGGCACCGGGGAGCTGTTTTTT. The J gene is TRBJ2-2, the V gene TRBV7-2; 8 nucleotides match TRBD2. This CDR3 contains 14 residues. Germline V gene sequence: CDR1 SGHTA, CDR2 FQGNSA. V dropped 2 bases and J dropped 4; count of bases not matched to a gene: 0.

Of note for this clone: The sample holds other DNA sequences that translate to the same CDR3. The chain couples TRBV29-1 to TRBJ2-5, with D possibly TRBD1 on 6 matching bases. The CDR3 consists of 16 residues. Trimming took 3 bases from V and 5 from J, leaving 22 bases between them. Germline V CDR1 and CDR2: SQVTM, ANQGSEA. DNA of the CDR3: TGCAGCGTTGATGGGGTTACAGGGCCTACGCCTGAGACCCAGTACTTC. Translated, it gives CSVDGVTGPTPETQYF.

The chain joins TRBV7-2 to TRBJ2-6; 7 bases are a match to TRBD1. This CDR3 contains 16 residues. With V trimmed by 2 bases and J by 4 bases, 5 bases remained unmatched. Germline V gene sequence: CDR1 SGHTA, CDR2 FQGNSA. The CDR3 protein is CASSLPTGVGANVLTF. The CDR3 DNA is TGTGCCAGCAGCTTACCCACAGGGGTCGGGGCCAACGTCCTGACTTTC. The whole variable domain, filled in from reference TRBV7-2 and TRBJ2-6, reads GAGVSQSPSNKVTEKGKDVELRCDPISGHTALYWYRQSLGQGLEFLIYFQGNSAPDKSGLPSDRFSAERTGGSVSTLTIQRTQQEDSAVYLCASSLPTGVGANVLTFGAGSRLTVL.

The rearrangement uses TRBV19 and TRBJ2-7; no reliable D call. The length of the CDR3 is 10 residues. CDR1 is LNHDA, CDR2 SQIVND, per germline (reference sequence). The germline V and J ends were trimmed by 7 bases and 12 bases, with 13 bases remaining between them. The CDR3 region is CASTGIERYF. The CDR3 DNA reads as TGTGCCAGTACAGGTATCGAGAGGTACTTC.

The chain uses TRBV28 and TRBJ2-7; D perhaps matches TRBD2 (6 bases). The germline gives CDR1 MDHEN, CDR2 SYDVKM. V shed 10 bases and J shed 3 bases, with 10 bases lying between them. This CDR3 contains 11 residues. The CDR3: CATAEGYEQYF. The CDR3 nucleotides read TGTGCCACAGCGGAGGGCTACGAGCAGTACTTC.

This chain connects TRBV4-1 to TRBJ2-1, with TRBD1 matching 12 bases. In germline, CDR1 is MGHRA, CDR2 YSYEKL. The CDR3 runs to 17 residues. The trim removed 1 base at V and 6 bases at J, leaving 7 bases unmatched. The CDR3: CASSQAEGQGAINEQFF. In DNA, the CDR3 is TGCGCCAGCAGCCAAGCCGAGGGACAGGGGGCTATCAATGAGCAGTTCTTC.

The chain couples TRBV18 to TRBJ1-1; unclear D gene. Germline V gene data show CDR1 as KGHSH and CDR2 as LQKENI. CDR3 length: 15 residues. V dropped 0 bases and J dropped 10 bases, with 18 bases sitting between them. CDR3 loop: CASSPPPGGLVGAFF. The CDR3 nucleotides are TGTGCCAGCTCACCACCTCCGGGCGGGTTGGTCGGAGCTTTCTTT.

The V and J genes are TRBV4-3 and TRBJ1-2; D unclear. Germline CDR1 and CDR2: LGHNA and YSLEER. The CDR3 length is 14 residues. Trimming took 0 bases from V and 3 from J, leaving 8 bases between them. CDR3 amino acids: CASSQDLGDYGYTF. The CDR3 bases are TGCGCCAGCAGCCAAGATCTGGGAGACTATGGCTACACCTTC.

The CDR3 loop reads CSVLRGQETQYF. CDR3 nucleotides: TGCAGCGTTTTAAGGGGACAAGAGACCCAGTACTTC. The V gene is TRBV29-1, the J gene TRBJ2-5; possible D gene TRBD1, 5 bases. The CDR3 is 12 amino acids. CDR1 and CDR2 from the germline V gene are SQVTM and ANQGSEA. The V gene lost 5 bases and the J gene lost 2 bases, with 9 bases spanning the gap.

V and J are TRBV18 and TRBJ2-1; 9 nucleotides match TRBD2. CDR1 is KGHSH, CDR2 LQKENI, per germline. The CDR3 covers 16 residues. V was clipped by 6 bases and J by 0 bases; unmatched bases: 6. The CDR3 DNA reads as TGTGCCAGCTCCCCGGATAGCGGGAGCTCCTACAATGAGCAGTTCTTC. The encoded protein is CASSPDSGSSYNEQFF.

The rearrangement uses TRBV6-5 and TRBJ2-7; D possibly corresponds to TRBD1 (6 bases). This CDR3 is built from 13 residues. Germline assignment: CDR1 MNHEY and CDR2 SVGAGI. V gave up 4 bases and J gave up 1 base, with 8 bases separating them. DNA of the CDR3: TGTGCCAGCAGTTCTGGGACATCCTACGAGCAGTACTTC. Translating gives CASSSGTSYEQYF.

The J gene is TRBJ1-1, the V gene TRBV14; 7 bases align to TRBD1. Trimming at V came to 4 bases and at J to 4 bases, leaving 3 bases not matched to a gene. The CDR3 has 13 amino acids. Germline V gene lookup returns CDR1 SGHDN and CDR2 FVKESK. The CDR3 DNA is TGTGCCAGCAGCCTACAGGGGTCCACTGAAGCTTTCTTT. It yields the protein CASSLQGSTEAFF.

V is TRBV9 and J is TRBJ1-2, with 12 bases lining up with TRBD1. Losses at the gene ends were 0 bases for V and 7 bases for J; bases not matched to a gene: 7. Germline V CDR1 and CDR2: SGDLS, YYNGEE. The CDR3 covers 16 residues. The CDR3 loop reads CASSVGGTGGNSGYTF. The CDR3, as DNA: TGTGCCAGCAGCGTAGGTGGGACAGGGGGCAATAGTGGCTACACCTTC.

The gene calls are TRBV28 and TRBJ2-1; tentatively, D is TRBD2 (5 bases). Germline CDR1 and CDR2: MDHEN and SYDVKM. This CDR3 comprises 13 residues. The V gene lost 6 bases and the J gene lost 6 bases, with 12 bases spanning the gap. The CDR3 DNA is TGTGCCAGCAGACTAGGAGGTCCCAATGAGCAGTTCTTC. This codes for CASRLGGPNEQFF.

V gene TRBV5-1 combines with J gene TRBJ1-4; 7 nucleotides match TRBD1. V dropped 5 bases and J dropped 8; count of bases not matched to a gene: 6. Germline CDR1 and CDR2: SGHRS and YFSETQ. This CDR3 is 13 amino acids long. CDR3: CASREGAREKLFF. CDR3 sequence (DNA): TGCGCCAGCAGAGAGGGGGCAAGGGAAAAACTGTTTTTT.

This sequence joins TRBV5-1 and TRBJ2-2, with D perhaps TRBD2 (5 bases). The CDR3 has 16 residues. CDR1 and CDR2 from the germline V gene are SGHRS and YFSETQ. Trimming removed 0 bases from V and 2 bases from J, with 11 bases in between. The CDR3 sequence: CASSLVGRTNTGELFF. For the CDR3, the DNA is TGCGCCAGCAGCTTGGTAGGGAGAACCAACACCGGGGAGCTGTTTTTT.

CDR3 region: CASSESYGTGDNEQFF. The CDR3 coding sequence is TGCGCCAGCAGTGAGTCTTACGGGACAGGGGACAATGAGCAGTTCTTC. The rearrangement joins TRBV10-1 to TRBJ2-1, with 10 bases fitting TRBD1. Losses at the gene ends were 0 bases for V and 5 bases for J; bases not matched to a gene: 4. CDR3 length equals 16 residues. Germline values: CDR1 WNHNN, CDR2 SYGVQD (reference sequence).

This sequence joins TRBV7-9 and TRBJ2-7; TRBD1 agrees at 11 bases. V lost 6 bases, J lost 4 bases, and 8 bases stayed unmatched. The CDR3 contains 15 residues. Germline-derived CDR1 and CDR2 are SEHNR and FQNEAQ (reference sequence). The CDR3 DNA is TGTGCCAGCAGGCCGGACAGGGGGCTTGGGTACGAGCAGTACTTC. Its protein is CASRPDRGLGYEQYF.

The CDR3 protein is CASSTRGGSSYEQYF. The CDR3 nucleotides are TGTGCCAGCAGTACCCGTGGCGGGAGCTCCTACGAGCAGTACTTC. The gene calls are TRBV28 and TRBJ2-7; 7 nucleotides agree with TRBD2. Germline V CDR1 and CDR2: MDHEN, SYDVKM. The CDR3 contains 15 residues. Trimming cost V 5 bases and J 0 bases; bases outside gene matches: 7. The full variable domain, with the rest looked up from reference TRBV28 and TRBJ2-7, is DVKVTQSSRYLVKRTGEKVFLECVQDMDHENMFWYRQDPGLGLRLIYFSYDVKMKEKGDIPEGYSVSREKKERFSLILESASTNQTSMYLCASSTRGGSSYEQYFGPGTRLTVT.

The CDR3 sequence is CATSRAHRRGISGNTIYF. The CDR3 DNA reads as TGTGCCACCAGCAGAGCTCACCGGCGGGGCATCTCTGGAAACACCATATATTTT. The chain uses TRBV15 and TRBJ1-3, with D perhaps TRBD1 (5 bases). The V gene lost 1 base and the J gene lost 0 bases, with 16 bases spanning the gap. CDR1 and CDR2 from the germline V gene are LNHNV and YYDKDF (reference sequence). The CDR3 consists of 18 residues.

The chain joins TRBV20-1 to TRBJ2-5, with D uncertain. The last part of the DNA fits TRBJ2-7 better; the J call may be wrong. CDR1 is DFQATT and CDR2 is SNEGSKA in the germline V gene (reference sequence). CDR3 length: 11 residues. CDR3 sequence (DNA): TGCAGTGCGCGAAGCTCCTACGAGCAGTACTTC. It specifies CSARSSYEQYF.